Listed here are 29 T cell receptor beta chains from one sample, sequenced in a study of early T cells in non-severe SARS-CoV-2 infection (dated by TCRdb to the early 2020s). Receptor libraries were prepared by 5' RACE. TCRdb lists the instrument as NextSeq 500. The public reads were reanalyzed by TCRdb: fastp trimming at Q25, MiXCR alignment, in-frame beta chains only. CDR3 protein sequences are deduplicated, and each keeps its most common genes and DNA. The sample data list fewer than 130,000 distinct CDR3 sequences, and 10% to 15% of these were observed just once. The ten largest clones take up around 4.1% of the sample. The sample was whole blood, taken at baseline. The receptors were sampled from an adult who was a healthcare worker with PCR-confirmed SARS-CoV-2 infection or an uninfected control (not recorded which).

This rearrangement joins TRBV28 to TRBJ1-1; 8 positions match TRBD1. After removal of 6 bases from V and 0 bases from J, the junction contained 3 bases not matched to a gene. The length of the CDR3 is 14 residues. Germline CDR1 and CDR2: MDHEN and SYDVKM. The CDR3 DNA reads as TGTGCCAGCAGGCGACAGGGGCTGAACACTGAAGCTTTCTTT. Translated: CASRRQGLNTEAFF.

The genes are TRBV9 and TRBJ1-2, with a weak D call TRBD1 (5 bases). Trimming cost V 4 bases and J 4 bases, with 17 bases left between them. The CDR3 has 15 residues. Germline lookup yields CDR1 SGDLS and CDR2 YYNGEE. Here the CDR3 reads CASSKGLPNGYGYTF. The DNA of the CDR3 is TGTGCCAGCAGCAAGGGGCTTCCCAACGGCTATGGCTACACCTTC. The full variable domain, its missing parts supplied by reference TRBV9 and TRBJ1-2, is DSGVTQTPKHLITATGQRVTLRCSPRSGDLSVYWYQQSLDQGLQFLIQYYNGEERAKGNILERFSAQQFPDLHSELNLSSLELGDSALYFCASSKGLPNGYGYTFGSGTRLTVV.

This clonotype has only a few counts. The chain has TRBV5-1 and TRBJ2-1; a weak D match, TRBD2 (6 bases). This CDR3 contains 13 residues. Per germline, CDR1 SGHRS and CDR2 YFSETQ. The V gene lost 4 bases and the J gene lost 6 bases, with 11 bases spanning the gap. Here the CDR3 DNA reads TGCGCCAGCAGCCCGGGCGGGGCCAATGAGCAGTTCTTC. It encodes CASSPGGANEQFF.

A note on this clonotype: A read error may produce the germline difference seen at one junction end. This chain uses TRBV7-9 with TRBJ2-3; TRBD2 is a possible D gene (5 bases). The CDR3 loop spans 13 amino acids. Germline-derived CDR1 and CDR2 are SEHNR and FQNEAQ (reference sequence). CDR3 DNA: TGTGCCAGCAGCACCCCTAGCATAGATACGCAGTATTTT. Protein: CASSTPSIDTQYF.

V usage is TRBV27 and J usage is TRBJ1-4; D gene unclear. The V end lost 6 bases, the J end lost 8 bases, and 19 bases lay between the germline ends. Per germline, CDR1 MNHEY and CDR2 SMNVEV (reference sequence). This CDR3 spans 15 amino acids. The CDR3 region has the DNA TGTGCCAGCAGCCCCTTCGAAGGGTTAAAGGAAAAACTGTTTTTT. Protein sequence: CASSPFEGLKEKLFF.

This clonotype has just a few counts. The chain uses TRBV18 and TRBJ2-5; D not certain. This CDR3 contains 16 residues. Germline V gene lookup returns CDR1 KGHSH and CDR2 LQKENI. V gave up 0 bases and J gave up 2 bases, with 13 bases separating them. The CDR3 loop is CASSPPGRSPQETQYF. DNA of the CDR3: TGTGCCAGCTCACCACCAGGAAGGAGCCCTCAAGAGACCCAGTACTTC.

This clonotype occurred a few times. The chain couples TRBV5-4 to TRBJ2-3, with 12 bases fitting TRBD2. V trimming: 2 bases; J trimming: 2 bases; junction bases outside the gene matches: 3. Germline V gene lookup returns CDR1 SGHNT and CDR2 YYREEE (reference sequence). The CDR3 runs to 16 residues. The DNA of the CDR3 is TGTGCCAGCAGCTTTCGACTAGCGGGAGACACAGATACGCAGTATTTT. Its protein is CASSFRLAGDTDTQYF.

The rearrangement links TRBV20-1 to TRBJ1-5, with TRBD1 matching 12 bases. The V gene end was trimmed by 6 bases and the J gene end by 3 bases; junction bases not matched to a gene: 3. The CDR3 is 14 residues long. The germline V gene has CDR1 DFQATT and CDR2 SNEGSKA (reference sequence). The CDR3 DNA reads TGCAGTGCGGCGGGACAGGGGGCCAATCAGCCCCAGCATTTT. This encodes CSAAGQGANQPQHF.

In its sample, this clonotype was seen a few times. V and J are TRBV24-1 and TRBJ1-5; 7 bases agree with TRBD1. The CDR3 is 14 amino acids. Looked up from germline, CDR1 is KGHDR and CDR2 is SFDVKD. V lost 4 bases to trimming and J lost 4 bases; unmatched junction nucleotides: 3. The CDR3 sequence: CATSEDRANQPQHF. The CDR3 bases are TGTGCCACCAGTGAAGACAGGGCTAATCAGCCCCAGCATTTT.

The chain carries TRBV29-1 and TRBJ1-1; D uncertain. Per germline, CDR1 SQVTM and CDR2 ANQGSEA. V lost 3 bases, J lost 2 bases, and 10 bases lay in between. This CDR3 region has 13 residues. CDR3 sequence reads: CSVDLYPNTEAFF. CDR3 in DNA: TGCAGCGTTGACCTCTACCCCAACACTGAAGCTTTCTTT.

J is TRBJ2-5 and V is TRBV12-3 or TRBV12-4, with D perhaps matching TRBD1 or TRBD2 (5 bases each). V lost 7 bases, J lost 5 bases, and 14 bases lay in between. The CDR3 sequence is 13 residues long. CDR3 sequence (DNA): TGTGCCAGCACTCGGGACCCCGGGGAGACCCAGTACTTC. This sequence encodes CASTRDPGETQYF.

This clonotype was recorded many times. The chain uses TRBV4-1 and TRBJ2-3, with D unclear. In germline, CDR1 is MGHRA, CDR2 YSYEKL. The V gene lost 0 bases and the J gene lost 6 bases, with 4 bases spanning the gap. This CDR3 is built from 12 residues. The CDR3: CASSQDRDTQYF. DNA of the CDR3: TGCGCCAGCAGCCAAGATAGGGATACGCAGTATTTT.

Only a few counts were recorded for this clonotype. The V call is TRBV15, the J call TRBJ2-1, with 9 bases lining up with TRBD1. The CDR3 is 13 amino acids. J lost 7 bases, V lost 6 bases, and 4 bases had no gene match. Germline values: CDR1 LNHNV, CDR2 YYDKDF (reference sequence). The CDR3 bases are TGTGCCACCAGACCCGGGACAGGGAATGAGCAGTTCTTC. Amino acids: CATRPGTGNEQFF.

Only a few counts were recorded for this clonotype. V and J are TRBV2 and TRBJ1-1; D call uncertain. This CDR3 is 14 amino acids long. In germline, CDR1 is SNHLY, CDR2 FYNNEI. V lost 11 bases and J 2 bases, leaving 18 bases between the germline ends. Written as DNA, the CDR3 is TGTGCCTCAACAGACCGCTTGCGAAACACTGAAGCTTTCTTT. It codes for CASTDRLRNTEAFF.

The gene calls are TRBV20-1 and TRBJ2-1, with a possible D match to TRBD2 (6 bases). The CDR3 sequence is 16 residues long. Trimming took off 6 bases at V and 0 bases at J, with 18 bases between the two ends. CDR1 is DFQATT and CDR2 is SNEGSKA in the germline V gene (reference sequence). This CDR3 is CSARRRGASSYNEQFF. The CDR3, as DNA: TGCAGTGCCCGTCGGAGGGGAGCAAGCTCCTACAATGAGCAGTTCTTC.

The V gene is TRBV5-1, the J gene TRBJ1-2; D is perhaps TRBD1 (5 bases). The germline gives CDR1 SGHRS, CDR2 YFSETQ. The V end was cut by 0 bases, the J end by 13 bases, with 16 bases between. This CDR3 is 13 amino acids long. The CDR3 DNA follows: TGCGCCAGCAGCTTGGGGACACCGGTCAAGCTCACCTTC. Translation: CASSLGTPVKLTF.

In this sample, this clonotype turned up a few times. V is TRBV19 and J is TRBJ2-2; 7 bases match TRBD1. The CDR3 runs 16 residues. The junction had 13 bases not matched to a gene; V was cut back by 7 bases and J by 5 bases. The germline CDR1 and CDR2 sequences are LNHDA and SQIVND (reference sequence). The CDR3: CASKANPGQETGELFF. The CDR3 bases are TGTGCCAGTAAAGCGAACCCCGGACAGGAGACCGGGGAGCTGTTTTTT.

This clonotype was detected only a few times. The chain employs TRBV12-3 or TRBV12-4 and TRBJ1-1; 7 bases match TRBD1. The junction had 14 bases not matched to a gene; V was cut back by 4 bases and J by 3 bases. CDR3 length: 17 amino acids. This chain's CDR3 is CASSWASRGAFYTEAFF. Here the CDR3 DNA reads TGTGCCAGCAGTTGGGCCTCCAGGGGGGCCTTCTACACTGAAGCTTTCTTT.

This clonotype has a handful of counts. CDR3 sequence reads: CAGDSTGGLPNYGYTF. The DNA for the CDR3 is TGTGCCGGAGATAGTACAGGGGGCCTTCCTAACTATGGCTACACCTTC. The rearrangement joins TRBV2 to TRBJ1-2; 9 bases agree with TRBD1. This CDR3 has 16 residues. V was clipped by 11 bases and J by 0 bases; unmatched bases: 13. The germline V gene has CDR1 SNHLY and CDR2 FYNNEI.

This clonotype was counted at least ten times. The chain uses TRBV2 and TRBJ1-2; the match to TRBD1 covers 7 bases. The CDR3 is 13 amino acids. Trimming removed 10 bases from V and 0 bases from J; junction bases left unmatched: 5. Germline V lookup: CDR1 SNHLY, CDR2 FYNNEI. The CDR3 here is CATPGGANYGYTF. The DNA for the CDR3 is TGTGCCACCCCAGGGGGTGCTAACTATGGCTACACCTTC.

This clonotype has just a few counts. V gene TRBV7-9 combines with J gene TRBJ2-1; D might be TRBD1 (5 bases). V was shortened by 5 bases and J by 10 bases, with 9 bases between the two germline ends. This CDR3 is 11 amino acids long. Germline loops: CDR1 SEHNR, CDR2 FQNEAQ (reference sequence). The CDR3 DNA sequence: TGTGCCAGCAGCCTCTGGACAGAGCAGTTCTTC. This sequence encodes CASSLWTEQFF. The variable domain in full, with the rest retrieved from reference TRBV7-9 and TRBJ2-1, is DTGVSQNPRHKITKRGQNVTFRCDPISEHNRLYWYRQTLGQGPEFLTYFQNEAQLEKSRLLSDRFSAERPKGSFSTLEIQRTEQGDSAMYLCASSLWTEQFFGPGTRLTVL.

This clonotype was detected ten times or more. The chain couples TRBV7-9 to TRBJ2-4; TRBD1 matches 9 bases. The germline CDR1 and CDR2 sequences are SEHNR and FQNEAQ (reference sequence). CDR3 length: 19 residues. V gave up 5 bases and J gave up 0 bases; unmatched junction bases: 14. CDR3 in amino acids: CASSVDLGQGSLAKNIQYF. CDR3 in DNA: TGTGCCAGCAGCGTCGACCTTGGACAGGGGTCACTAGCCAAAAACATTCAGTACTTC.

The chain has TRBV7-8 and TRBJ2-3; D is possibly TRBD2 (6 bases). Trimming took 5 bases from V and 5 from J, leaving 17 bases between them. The length of the CDR3 is 15 residues. Germline CDR1 is SGHVS and CDR2 is FQNEAQ. Here the CDR3 reads CASSPTGDSLDTQYF. The DNA of the CDR3 is TGTGCCAGCAGCCCCACGGGGGATTCCCTAGATACGCAGTATTTT.

This sequence joins TRBV2 and TRBJ2-7; either TRBD1 or TRBD2 may supply D (5 bases each). The CDR3 covers 15 residues. V lost 1 base to trimming and J lost 0 bases, with 10 bases between them. Germline CDR1 is SNHLY and CDR2 is FYNNEI. The chain's CDR3 is CASSEGREYSYEQYF. As DNA, the CDR3 is TGTGCCAGCAGTGAAGGCAGGGAGTACTCCTACGAGCAGTACTTC.

This clonotype was detected only a few times. The rearrangement joins TRBV9 to TRBJ2-7; tentative D call: TRBD2 (6 bases). V lost 2 bases and J lost 2, with 17 bases in between. Germline assignment: CDR1 SGDLS and CDR2 YYNGEE. The CDR3 length is 16 residues. As DNA, the CDR3 is TGTGCCAGCAGCGTTGATCCCGGAGGGGATCCCTACGAGCAGTACTTC. Amino acid sequence: CASSVDPGGDPYEQYF.

The CDR3 DNA sequence: TGCGCCAGCAGCGCTGGACCCACCGGGGAGCTGTTTTTT. It codes for CASSAGPTGELFF. The chain is built from TRBV5-1 and TRBJ2-2; D gene ambiguous. Between the trimmed V and J ends, which lost 4 bases and 4 bases, there was a span of 8 bases. The CDR3 runs to 13 residues. Per the germline V gene, CDR1 is SGHRS and CDR2 is YFSETQ.

This clonotype was picked up a small number of times. For the CDR3, the DNA is TGTGCCAGCAGCCCCAGGCGGAGGAGGGGCGGGGACGGTGCTAGCACAGATACGCAGTATTTT. The encoded protein is CASSPRRRRGGDGASTDTQYF. This chain uses TRBV7-2 with TRBJ2-3, with D tentatively TRBD2 (6 bases). Between the trimmed V and J ends, which lost 5 bases and 0 bases, there was a span of 30 bases. The CDR3 spans 21 residues. The germline V gene has CDR1 SGHTA and CDR2 FQGNSA.

This clonotype has a handful of counts. The chain uses TRBV18 and TRBJ2-2; TRBD2 aligns across 7 bases. This CDR3 contains 16 residues. V dropped 1 base and J dropped 1; count of bases not matched to a gene: 3. Germline V gene lookup returns CDR1 KGHSH and CDR2 LQKENI. The CDR3 DNA is TGTGCCAGCTCACCACAGCGGGATCTGAACACCGGGGAGCTGTTTTTT. This gives the protein CASSPQRDLNTGELFF.

The chain recombines TRBV12-3 or TRBV12-4 with TRBJ2-6; D not resolved. V was pared by 7 bases and J by 0 bases, with 10 bases between. This CDR3 has 15 amino acids. The CDR3, as DNA: TGTGCCAGCACCCGGACGGGCTCTGGGGCCAACGTCCTGACTTTC. Its protein is CASTRTGSGANVLTF.